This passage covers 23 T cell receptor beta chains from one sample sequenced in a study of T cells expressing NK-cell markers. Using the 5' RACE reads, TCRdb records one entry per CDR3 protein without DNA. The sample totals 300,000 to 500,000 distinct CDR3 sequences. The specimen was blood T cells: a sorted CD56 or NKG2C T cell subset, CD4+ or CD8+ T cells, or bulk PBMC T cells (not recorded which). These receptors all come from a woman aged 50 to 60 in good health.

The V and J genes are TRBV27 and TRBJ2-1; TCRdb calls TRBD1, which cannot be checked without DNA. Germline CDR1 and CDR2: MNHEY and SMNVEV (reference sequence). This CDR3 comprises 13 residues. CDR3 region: CASNGKGSDEQFF.

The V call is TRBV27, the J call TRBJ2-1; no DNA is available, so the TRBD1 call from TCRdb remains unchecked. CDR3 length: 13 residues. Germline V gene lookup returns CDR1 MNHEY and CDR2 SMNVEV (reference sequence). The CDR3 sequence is CASSLGTGAEQFF.

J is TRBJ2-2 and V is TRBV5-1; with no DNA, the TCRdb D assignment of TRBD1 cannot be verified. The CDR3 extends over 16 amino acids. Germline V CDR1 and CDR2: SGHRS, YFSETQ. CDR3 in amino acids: CASSLIGGQDTGELFF.

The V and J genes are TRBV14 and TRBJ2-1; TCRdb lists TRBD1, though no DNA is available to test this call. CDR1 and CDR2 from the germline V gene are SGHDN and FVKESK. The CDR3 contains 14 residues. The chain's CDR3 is CASSQATGGNEQFF.

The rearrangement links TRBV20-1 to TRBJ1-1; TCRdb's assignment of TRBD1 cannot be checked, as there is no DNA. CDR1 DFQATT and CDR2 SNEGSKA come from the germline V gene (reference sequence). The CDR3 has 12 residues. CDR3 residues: CSGYRGDTEAFF.

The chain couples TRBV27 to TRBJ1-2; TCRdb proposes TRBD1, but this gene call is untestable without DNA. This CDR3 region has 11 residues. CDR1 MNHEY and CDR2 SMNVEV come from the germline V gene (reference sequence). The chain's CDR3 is CASGVRRGYTF.

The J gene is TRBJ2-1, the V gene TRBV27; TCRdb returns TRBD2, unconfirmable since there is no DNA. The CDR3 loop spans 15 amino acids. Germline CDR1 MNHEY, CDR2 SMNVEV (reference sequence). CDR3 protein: CASRLAGDTYNEQFF.

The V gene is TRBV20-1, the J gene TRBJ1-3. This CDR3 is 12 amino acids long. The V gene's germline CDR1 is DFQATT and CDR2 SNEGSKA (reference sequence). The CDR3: CSVRTSGNTIYF.

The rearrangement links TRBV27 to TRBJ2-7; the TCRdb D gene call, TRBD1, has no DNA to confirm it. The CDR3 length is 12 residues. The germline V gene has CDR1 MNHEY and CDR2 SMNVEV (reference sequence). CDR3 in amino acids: CASSPLGGEQYF.

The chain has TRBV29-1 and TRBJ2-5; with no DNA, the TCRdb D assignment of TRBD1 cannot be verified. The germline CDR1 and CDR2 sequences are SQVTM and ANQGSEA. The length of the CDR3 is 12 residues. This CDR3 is CSIPGSWETQYF.

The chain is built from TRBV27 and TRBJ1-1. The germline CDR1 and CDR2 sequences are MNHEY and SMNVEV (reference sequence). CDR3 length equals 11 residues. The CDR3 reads CASTTLRYAFF.

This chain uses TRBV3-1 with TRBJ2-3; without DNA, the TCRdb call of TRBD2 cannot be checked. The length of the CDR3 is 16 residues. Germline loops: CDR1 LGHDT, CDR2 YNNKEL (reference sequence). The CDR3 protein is CASSQVGAGVADTQYF.

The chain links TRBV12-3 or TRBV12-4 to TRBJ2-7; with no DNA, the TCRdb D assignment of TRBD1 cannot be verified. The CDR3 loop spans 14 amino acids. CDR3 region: CASSLWAGRDEQYF.

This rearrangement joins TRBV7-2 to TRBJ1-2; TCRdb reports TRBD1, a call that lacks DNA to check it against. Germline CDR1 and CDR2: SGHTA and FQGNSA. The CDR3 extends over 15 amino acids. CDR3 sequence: CASSIPGTGNYGYTF.

Here the CDR3 reads CSASEPHNEQFF. This chain joins TRBV20-1 and TRBJ2-1. The CDR3 runs to 12 residues. Germline V lookup: CDR1 DFQATT, CDR2 SNEGSKA (reference sequence).

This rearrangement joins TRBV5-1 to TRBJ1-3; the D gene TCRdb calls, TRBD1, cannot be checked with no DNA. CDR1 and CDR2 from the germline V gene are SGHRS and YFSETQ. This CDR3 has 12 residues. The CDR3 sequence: CARRTGGNTIYF.

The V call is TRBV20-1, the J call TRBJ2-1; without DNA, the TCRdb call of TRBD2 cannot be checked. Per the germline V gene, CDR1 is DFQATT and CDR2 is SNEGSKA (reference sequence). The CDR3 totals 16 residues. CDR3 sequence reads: CSARVGGRALSNEQFF.

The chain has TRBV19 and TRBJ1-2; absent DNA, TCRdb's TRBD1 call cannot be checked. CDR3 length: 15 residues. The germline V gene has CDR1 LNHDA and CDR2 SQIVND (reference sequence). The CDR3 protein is CASSSEPGPTYGYTF.

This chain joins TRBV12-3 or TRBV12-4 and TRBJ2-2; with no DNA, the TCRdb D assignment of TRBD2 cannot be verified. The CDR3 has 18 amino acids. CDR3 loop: CASSLALLAGGNTGELFF.

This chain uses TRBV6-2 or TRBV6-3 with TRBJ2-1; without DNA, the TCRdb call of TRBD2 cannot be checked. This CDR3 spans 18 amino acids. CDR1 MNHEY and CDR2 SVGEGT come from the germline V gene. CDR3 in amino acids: CASSYSPAGKRSVNEQFF.

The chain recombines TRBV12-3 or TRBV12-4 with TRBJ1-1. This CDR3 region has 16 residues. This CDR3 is CASRGQGGVRFTEAFF.

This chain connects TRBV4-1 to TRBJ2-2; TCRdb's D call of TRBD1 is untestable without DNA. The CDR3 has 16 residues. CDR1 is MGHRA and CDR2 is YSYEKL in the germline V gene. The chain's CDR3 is CASSQVDRGTTGELFF.

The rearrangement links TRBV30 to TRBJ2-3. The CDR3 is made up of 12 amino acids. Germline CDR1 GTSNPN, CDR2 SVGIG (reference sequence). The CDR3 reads CAWGTSGDTQYF.